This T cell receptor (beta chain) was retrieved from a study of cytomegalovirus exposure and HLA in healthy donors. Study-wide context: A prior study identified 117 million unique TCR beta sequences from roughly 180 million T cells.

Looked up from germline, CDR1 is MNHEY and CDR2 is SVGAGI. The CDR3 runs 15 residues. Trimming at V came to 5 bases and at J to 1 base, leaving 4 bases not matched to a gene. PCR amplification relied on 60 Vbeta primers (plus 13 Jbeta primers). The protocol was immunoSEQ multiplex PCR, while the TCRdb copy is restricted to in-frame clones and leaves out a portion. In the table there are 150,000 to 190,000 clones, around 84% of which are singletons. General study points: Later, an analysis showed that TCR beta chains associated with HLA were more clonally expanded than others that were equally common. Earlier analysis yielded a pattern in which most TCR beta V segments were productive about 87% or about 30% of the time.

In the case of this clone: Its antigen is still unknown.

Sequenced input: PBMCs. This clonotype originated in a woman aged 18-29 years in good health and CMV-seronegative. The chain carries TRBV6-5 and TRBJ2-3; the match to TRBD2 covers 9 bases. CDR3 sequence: CASSRGGAGTDTQYF. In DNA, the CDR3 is TGTGCCAGCAGTCGCGGGGGGGCGGGCACAGATACGCAGTATTTT.